These T cell receptor beta chains were read from a single sample in a study of T cells in Graves' hyperthyroidism and ophthalmopathy. In TCRdb, the multiplex PCR reads were re-called with MiXCR into one record per CDR3 protein. The table has roughly 250,000 distinct CDR3 sequences, roughly 22% seen once. The sequenced sample was blood. The receptor source for this set is a man aged 25-45 years with Graves' ophthalmopathy. Both conserved end residues are part of each CDR3. The D gene is left open where the match is weak. Not all rows give a size; the values are once, few, many and, for expanded clones, a class.

d_call j_call clone_size v_call cdr3_nt cdr3_aa
. TRBJ1-2 few TRBV19 TGTGCCAGTAGGAGGCAGGGAGATAACTATGGCTACACCTTC CASRRQGDNYGYTF
TRBD2 TRBJ2-3 many TRBV30 TGTGCCTGGAGTGTATACGGGAGGACCACAGATACGCAGTATTTT CAWSVYGRTTDTQYF
TRBD2 TRBJ2-3 many TRBV20-1 TGCAGTGCTAGCTTAGGACTAGCCTCCGATACGCAGTATTTT CSASLGLASDTQYF
TRBD2 TRBJ2-5 few TRBV4-2 TGTGCCAGCAGCCAAGGAAGCGGGAGTAGTACGGAGACCCAGTACTTC CASSQGSGSSTETQYF
. TRBJ2-1 many TRBV11-2 TGTGCCAGCAGCTTGGCAGGGCTCCCCTACAATGAGCAGTTCTTC CASSLAGLPYNEQFF
. TRBJ1-1 many TRBV19 TGTGCCAGTAGTATACTGGGAGGGAACACTGAAGCTTTCTTT CASSILGGNTEAFF
TRBD1 TRBJ2-7 . TRBV29-1 TGCAGCGTCCAAACCGGGACAGGGTTCTCCTACGAGCAGTACTTC CSVQTGTGFSYEQYF
. TRBJ1-6 . TRBV6-1 TGTGCCAGCAGTTTACAGGGCTCCTATAATTCACCCCTCCACTTT CASSLQGSYNSPLHF
TRBD1 TRBJ2-7 . TRBV27 TGTGCCAGTGGGGGACAGGGCAGTGACGAGCAGTACTTC CASGGQGSDEQYF
TRBD1 TRBJ1-3 . TRBV18 TGTGCCAGCTCCGCCGACAGGGAATCTCCATATTTT CASSADRESPYF
. TRBJ1-4 few TRBV20-1 TGCAGTGCCATAGACGGAACCGGTCTAGTTGGGGAACTGTTTTTT CSAIDGTGLVGELFF
. TRBJ1-1 many TRBV20-1 TGCAGTGCCAGGACAGTCCCCCGATGGGCTGAAGCTTTCTTT CSARTVPRWAEAFF
. TRBJ2-2 . TRBV28 TGTGCCAGCAGTTTCCAACCGACAGTCACCACCGGGGAGCTGTTTTTT CASSFQPTVTTGELFF
. TRBJ1-4 . TRBV10-2 TGCGCCAGCAGTGAGGGACAGTTAAATGAAAAACTGTTTTTT CASSEGQLNEKLFF
TRBD1 TRBJ1-1 few TRBV10-3 TGTGCCATCAGTGGGGGGACAGGGAACACTGAAGCTTTCTTT CAISGGTGNTEAFF
. TRBJ1-4 many TRBV6-1 TGTGCCAGCAAGAAAGGGACGGCCTCTGTGGGGGAAAAACTGTTTTTT CASKKGTASVGEKLFF
. TRBJ1-1 few TRBV7-9 TGTGCCAGCAGCTTAGCGGACTCATGGCTTGCGAACACTGAAGCTTTCTTT CASSLADSWLANTEAFF
. TRBJ2-1 many TRBV3-1 TGTGCCAGCAGCCGAGCCGAAGTGTTGTTCTACAATGAGCAGTTCTTC CASSRAEVLFYNEQFF
. TRBJ2-1 . TRBV9 TGTGCCAGCAGCGTAGGGACTGGTATTTTGAATGAGCAGTTCTTC CASSVGTGILNEQFF
. TRBJ1-6 few TRBV20-1 TGCAGTGCTAGAAGCGTTCGCCTTAATTCACCCCTCCACTTT CSARSVRLNSPLHF
TRBD2 TRBJ2-1 few TRBV28 TGTGCCAGCATCTCGAGGACTAGCGGGAGAGGTTTCGCCTACAATGAGCAGTTCTTC CASISRTSGRGFAYNEQFF
TRBD2 TRBJ2-3 . TRBV3-1 TGTGCCAGCAGCCTCCGACTAGCGGGAGTCATAGATACGCAGTATTTT CASSLRLAGVIDTQYF
. TRBJ2-2 many TRBV6-1 TGTGCCAGCAGTGATACGGAGATCGGGGAGCTGTTTTTT CASSDTEIGELFF